This T cell receptor beta chain was identified in a study of low-dose radiotherapy and immunotherapy resistance in tumors. Study as a whole: A dose of 1 Gy per fraction every two weeks went to Cohort 2, totaling 13 Gy over 26 weeks. With cycle 1 day 1 as the start, patients took oral aspirin 300 mg daily for four cycles.

The sample's time point: after trial treatment. The treatment denotes: LDRT plus nivolumab, ipilimumab, low-dose cyclophosphamide and aspirin (RACIN trial). This clonotype was found many times. Per germline, CDR1 SGHTA and CDR2 FQGNSA. Germline trimming cut 2 bases from V and 4 bases from J; bases unmatched to any gene: 9. This CDR3 contains 17 residues. First-strand cDNA used TRAV- and TRBV-specific primers, covering alpha and beta chains. The authors ran around 18 PCR cycles to amplify TCRs with a constant-region primer and V-primer adapter. The isolated mRNA underwent amplification through in vitro transcription. TCRdb used MiXCR to reprocess the reads, holding one entry per CDR3 protein. The profile shows around 100,000 distinct CDR3 sequences, 20% to 25% of them singletons.

The chain joins TRBV7-2 to TRBJ2-3, with 10 bases lining up with TRBD2. The receptor was derived from a female donor with ovarian cancer. This sample comprised PBMCs, obtained after low-dose radiotherapy plus immunotherapy. This CDR3 is CASSLSPLAGRADTQYF. The CDR3 nucleotides are TGTGCCAGCAGCTTAAGCCCACTAGCGGGACGGGCAGATACGCAGTATTTT. The variable domain in full, with the rest retrieved from reference TRBV7-2 and TRBJ2-3, is GAGVSQSPSNKVTEKGKDVELRCDPISGHTALYWYRQSLGQGLEFLIYFQGNSAPDKSGLPSDRFSAERTGGSVSTLTIQRTQQEDSAVYLCASSLSPLAGRADTQYFGPGTRLTVL.